The 24 T cell receptor beta chains in this list originate from one sample, sequenced in a study of Ad26.COV2.S vaccination and SARS-CoV-2 variants. The assay was immunoSEQ multiplex PCR, and TCRdb's table has in-frame clones only and misses some. The sample shows fewer than 800,000 clones, approximately 88% of them seen only once. Treatment here: 15 to 20 received Ad26.COV2.S at low or high dose, single or two shots; about five received placebo; per-sample allocation not given. Day 63 following the first vaccine or placebo injection was when the samples were taken. Sequenced here: peripheral blood, sampled in a trial of Ad26.COV2.S vaccine versus placebo. These TCRs come from a person aged 18-60 years who received the Ad26.COV2.S COVID-19 vaccine or a placebo.

In nucleotides, the CDR3 is TGTGCCAGCAGCAGGACAGGAGGGGTTCTAGAGACCCAGTACTTC. Its translation is CASSRTGGVLETQYF. This chain links TRBV2 with TRBJ2-5, with a possible D match to TRBD1 (7 bases). Deletions cut 6 bases from V and 4 bases from J, with 18 bases between. Germline loops: CDR1 SNHLY, CDR2 FYNNEI. The CDR3 loop spans 15 amino acids. The entire variable domain, with the rest obtained from reference TRBV2 and TRBJ2-5, is as follows: EPEVTQTPSHQVTQMGQEVILRCVPISNHLYFYWYRQILGQKVEFLVSFYNNEISEKSEIFDDQFSVERPDGSNFTLKIRSTKLEDSAMYFCASSRTGGVLETQYFGPGTRLLVL.

This clone was counted a few times. This chain joins TRBV11-2 and TRBJ2-5, with TRBD1 matching 7 bases. The V and J ends lost 0 bases and 1 base, in that order; junction bases with no gene match: 8. The CDR3 is 17 amino acids. Germline loops: CDR1 SGHAT, CDR2 FQNNGV. CDR3 sequence (DNA): TGTGCCAGCAGCTTAGATGTAGGACAGGCAGGCCAAGAGACCCAGTACTTC. It codes for CASSLDVGQAGQETQYF.

This clone was seen a few times. The rearrangement joins TRBV18 to TRBJ2-7; 7 bases fit TRBD1. Trimming removed 3 bases from V and 0 bases from J; junction bases left unmatched: 5. Germline CDR1 and CDR2: KGHSH and LQKENI. CDR3 length: 15 amino acids. DNA of the CDR3: TGTGCCAGCTCACCCGACAGGGCCAGCTCCTACGAGCAGTACTTC. This translates into CASSPDRASSYEQYF.

The chain carries TRBV5-8 and TRBJ1-5, with D unresolved. Germline V gene sequence: CDR1 SGHTS, CDR2 YDEGEE. CDR3 length: 12 amino acids. CDR3: CAGAGFRQPQHF. The CDR3 DNA reads TGTGCGGGTGCCGGGTTCCGTCAGCCCCAGCATTTT.

V gene TRBV4-1 combines with J gene TRBJ2-7; no clear D gene. The CDR3 runs to 16 residues. Germline assignment: CDR1 MGHRA and CDR2 YSYEKL. V shed 1 base and J shed 3 bases, with 16 bases lying between them. DNA for the CDR3: TGCGCCAGCAGCCAAGTCGACTCTGGTCAAAACTACGAGCAGTACTTC. It codes for CASSQVDSGQNYEQYF.

The V and J genes are TRBV7-2 and TRBJ1-6; 8 bases agree with TRBD1. The germline CDR1 and CDR2 sequences are SGHTA and FQGNSA. With V trimmed by 5 bases and J by 10 bases, 4 bases remained unmatched. The CDR3 sequence is 13 residues long. This CDR3 is CASSQDRASPLHF. CDR3 nucleotide sequence: TGTGCCAGCAGCCAGGACAGGGCCTCACCCCTCCACTTT.

This clone was recorded once. Other nucleotide sequences from this sample produce the same CDR3. This sequence joins TRBV12-3 or TRBV12-4 and TRBJ1-1; no definite D call. Trimming took 3 bases from V and 1 from J, leaving 6 bases between them. The CDR3 spans 13 residues. This chain's CDR3 is CASSFAQNTEAFF. As DNA, the CDR3 is TGTGCCAGCAGTTTTGCTCAGAACACTGAAGCTTTCTTT.

The rearrangement joins TRBV7-3 to TRBJ1-5; D is unclear. Trimming removed 5 bases from V and 4 bases from J, with 18 bases in between. Germline CDR1 and CDR2: SGHTA and FQGTGA. The CDR3 has 16 amino acids. This chain's CDR3 is CASSPPPHGGNQPQHF. The CDR3 region has the DNA TGTGCCAGCAGCCCGCCGCCTCACGGCGGGAATCAGCCCCAGCATTTT.

The chain joins TRBV9 to TRBJ2-7; 8 nucleotides agree with TRBD1. Trimming took 0 bases from V and 6 from J; bases not matched to a gene: 11. CDR3 length equals 16 residues. Germline CDR1 is SGDLS and CDR2 is YYNGEE. This chain's CDR3 is CASSVGHPGGGGEQYF. DNA of the CDR3: TGTGCCAGCAGCGTAGGACACCCAGGGGGCGGAGGCGAGCAGTACTTC.

V gene TRBV19 combines with J gene TRBJ2-5, with 7 bases aligning to TRBD1. Germline CDR1 and CDR2: LNHDA and SQIVND (reference sequence). This CDR3 is built from 15 residues. With V trimmed by 6 bases and J by 5 bases, 12 bases remained unmatched. This CDR3 reads CASRRTRQGWETQYF. CDR3 in DNA: TGTGCCAGTAGGCGAACACGACAGGGTTGGGAGACCCAGTACTTC. Full variable domain (outside the CDR3, taken from reference TRBV19 and TRBJ2-5): DGGITQSPKYLFRKEGQNVTLSCEQNLNHDAMYWYRQDPGQGLRLIYYSQIVNDFQKGDIAEGYSVSREKKESFPLTVTSAQKNPTAFYLCASRRTRQGWETQYFGPGTRLLVL.

The sample holds one count of this clone. Within the sample, other DNA sequences also encode this same CDR3. The chain uses TRBV4-1 and TRBJ1-4; D not resolved. The CDR3 is 16 amino acids. Germline lookup yields CDR1 MGHRA and CDR2 YSYEKL. Deletions cut 1 base from V and 0 bases from J, with 9 bases between. The CDR3 is CASSQGTVATNEKLFF. The CDR3 DNA reads TGCGCCAGCAGCCAAGGCACAGTTGCAACTAATGAAAAACTGTTTTTT.

The rearrangement uses TRBV7-2 and TRBJ2-7; D is undetermined. This CDR3 is 15 amino acids long. CDR1 SGHTA and CDR2 FQGNSA come from the germline V gene. The V gene lost 5 bases and the J gene lost 0 bases, with 14 bases spanning the gap. The chain's CDR3 is CASSPSRADSYEQYF. The CDR3 region has the DNA TGTGCCAGCAGCCCGAGTCGGGCCGACTCCTACGAGCAGTACTTC.

The CDR3 loop reads CASSSLAGGISTDTQYF. CDR3 DNA: TGTGCCAGCAGCAGCCTAGCGGGAGGCATTAGCACAGATACGCAGTATTTT. The chain has TRBV7-2 and TRBJ2-3, with TRBD2 matching over 11 bases. J was trimmed by 0 bases and V by 5 bases; bases with no gene match: 7. This CDR3 has 17 residues. Germline V gene lookup returns CDR1 SGHTA and CDR2 FQGNSA.

This chain joins TRBV15 and TRBJ2-5; D may correspond to TRBD1 or TRBD2 (5 bases each). The CDR3 loop spans 15 amino acids. Trimming shortened V by 2 bases and J by 5 bases, and 15 bases separated the two germline ends. The germline CDR1 and CDR2 sequences are LNHNV and YYDKDF (reference sequence). The chain's CDR3 is CATSRTGGLGETQYF. In DNA, the CDR3 is TGTGCCACCAGCAGAACTGGGGGTTTGGGCGAGACCCAGTACTTC.

The chain couples TRBV18 to TRBJ2-3, with D perhaps being TRBD1 or TRBD2 (5 bases each). The germline V and J ends were trimmed by 5 bases and 2 bases, with 11 bases remaining between them. Per the germline V gene, CDR1 is KGHSH and CDR2 is LQKENI. The CDR3 length is 14 residues. CDR3 sequence (DNA): TGTGCCAGCTCAGTTGGGACGGTCACAGATACGCAGTATTTT. The encoded protein is CASSVGTVTDTQYF. Full variable domain (rest looked up from reference TRBV18 and TRBJ2-3): NAGVMQNPRHLVRRRGQEARLRCSPMKGHSHVYWYRQLPEEGLKFMVYLQKENIIDESGMPKERFSAEFPKEGPSILRIQQVVRGDSAAYFCASSVGTVTDTQYFGPGTRLTVL.

Points on this clone: The germline gene is not matched at one end of the junction; a read error may be the cause. The chain recombines TRBV30 with TRBJ1-1; perhaps TRBD1 as D (5 bases). The CDR3 sequence is 13 residues long. Germline assignment: CDR1 GTSNPN and CDR2 SVGIG (reference sequence). This chain's CDR3 is CAWSVQDSTLRAF. The CDR3 DNA follows: TGTGCCTGGAGTGTACAGGACTCCACCCTACGGGCCTTT. Based on the CDR3 plus reference TRBV30 and TRBJ1-1, the full variable domain is SQTIHQWPATLVQPVGSPLSLECTVEGTSNPNLYWYRQAAGRGLQLLFYSVGIGQISSEVPQNLSASRPQDRQFILSSKKLLLSDSGFYLCAWSVQDSTLRAFGQGTRLTVV.

The sample holds one count of this clone. This sample also contains other DNA sequences that code for the same CDR3. The J gene is TRBJ1-6, the V gene TRBV12-3 or TRBV12-4; a weak D match, TRBD1 (5 bases). The CDR3 loop spans 12 amino acids. V was shortened by 3 bases and J by 9 bases, with 6 bases between the two germline ends. The DNA for the CDR3 is TGTGCCAGCAGTTTTGGGGGTTCACCCCTCCACTTT. Its protein is CASSFGGSPLHF.

This chain connects TRBV6-6 to TRBJ1-1; D not certain. Trimming pared 4 bases from V and 6 bases from J, leaving 9 bases between. Germline assignment: CDR1 MNHNY and CDR2 SVGAGI (reference sequence). The CDR3 spans 12 residues. CDR3 in amino acids: CASSSISPEAFF. CDR3 coding DNA: TGTGCCAGCAGTTCCATATCACCTGAAGCTTTCTTT.

The CDR3 region is CASSQALNRGDGNTIYF. The CDR3 DNA reads TGTGCCAGCAGCCAAGCTCTGAACAGGGGAGATGGAAACACCATATATTTT. The V gene is TRBV4-2, the J gene TRBJ1-3; 7 bases fit TRBD1. CDR3 length: 17 amino acids. V lost 1 base and J lost 3; bases outside the gene matches: 9. Germline assignment: CDR1 LGHNA and CDR2 YNFKEQ.

This chain connects TRBV10-3 to TRBJ1-4; TRBD1 matches at 7 bases. The CDR3 is 14 amino acids. Germline V gives CDR1 ENHRY, CDR2 SYGVKD. With 6 bases clipped from V and 3 bases from J, the junction kept 4 bases outside the gene matches. This chain's CDR3 is CAIRQGTANEKLFF. Here the CDR3 DNA reads TGTGCCATCAGACAGGGGACCGCTAATGAAAAACTGTTTTTT.

This chain uses TRBV9 with TRBJ2-2; no reliable D call. Germline V CDR1 and CDR2: SGDLS, YYNGEE. CDR3 length: 15 residues. Trimming stripped 3 bases from V and 0 bases from J, with 9 bases between. This chain's CDR3 is CASSAPGANTGELFF. The CDR3 nucleotides are TGTGCCAGCAGCGCCCCCGGCGCGAACACCGGGGAGCTGTTTTTT.

The chain links TRBV18 to TRBJ2-7; 8 bases agree with TRBD1. Losses at the gene ends were 3 bases for V and 2 bases for J; bases not matched to a gene: 3. The CDR3 spans 14 residues. Germline CDR1 reads KGHSH; CDR2 reads LQKENI. CDR3 DNA: TGTGCCAGCTCACCGGGACAGGATACCTACGAGCAGTACTTC. Translating it yields CASSPGQDTYEQYF.

Comment on this clone: Other DNA sequences in the sample encode the same CDR3. The chain is built from TRBV30 and TRBJ2-1; 11 bases are shared with TRBD2. The ends lost 3 bases at V and 5 bases at J; junction bases unmatched: 6. Germline values: CDR1 GTSNPN, CDR2 SVGIG (reference sequence). The CDR3 extends over 15 amino acids. CDR3 amino acids: CAWSPGLAGNNEQFF. CDR3 bases: TGTGCCTGGAGCCCCGGACTAGCGGGTAACAATGAGCAGTTCTTC.

The genes are TRBV19 and TRBJ2-1; D remains ambiguous. The V gene's germline CDR1 is LNHDA and CDR2 SQIVND (reference sequence). V lost 5 bases and J 6 bases, leaving 14 bases between the germline ends. This CDR3 comprises 14 residues. The CDR3 region has the DNA TGTGCCAGTAGTGTTTCGACCACGCCCAATGAGCAGTTCTTC. It yields the protein CASSVSTTPNEQFF.